This T cell receptor (beta chain) was profiled in a study of Ad26.COV2.S vaccination and SARS-CoV-2 variants. Study overall: Ad26.COV2.S was injected intramuscularly once or twice, 56 days apart.

Measured with immunoSEQ multiplex PCR; TCRdb has only the in-frame clones, and not every one. In the table there are 350,000 to 550,000 clones, approximately 89% of which are singletons. The sample's treatment: approximately 18 received Ad26.COV2.S at low or high dose, single or two shots; about 5 received placebo; per-sample allocation not given. Sampling took place 63 days after the first vaccine or placebo injection. There are 19 residues in the CDR3. CDR1 is MNHEY and CDR2 is SVGEGT in the germline V gene. Losses at the gene ends were 3 bases for V and 1 base for J; bases not matched to a gene: 16.

The TCR originated in a person between 18 and 65 years old who received the Ad26.COV2.S COVID-19 vaccine or a placebo. Sample: peripheral blood, taken in a trial of Ad26.COV2.S vaccine versus placebo. This chain links TRBV6-2 or TRBV6-3 with TRBJ1-1, with TRBD1 identical over 8 bases. The DNA of the CDR3 is TGTGCCAGCAGTTATAACCCTCCCGCTGGACAGGGCACGAACACTGAAGCTTTCTTT. This encodes CASSYNPPAGQGTNTEAFF.